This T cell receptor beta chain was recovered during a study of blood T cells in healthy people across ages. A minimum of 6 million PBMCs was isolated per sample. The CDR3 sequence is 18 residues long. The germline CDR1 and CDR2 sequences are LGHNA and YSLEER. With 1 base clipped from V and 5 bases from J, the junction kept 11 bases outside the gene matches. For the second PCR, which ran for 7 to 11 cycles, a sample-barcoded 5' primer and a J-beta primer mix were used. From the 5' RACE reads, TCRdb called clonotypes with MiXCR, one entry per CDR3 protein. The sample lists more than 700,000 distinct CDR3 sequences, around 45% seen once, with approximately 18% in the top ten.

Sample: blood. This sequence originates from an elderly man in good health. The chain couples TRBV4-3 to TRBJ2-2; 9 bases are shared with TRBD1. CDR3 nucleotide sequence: TGCGCCAGCAGCCAAGTCTACAGGGGGCGCGTTTGGACCGGGGAGCTGTTTTTT. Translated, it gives CASSQVYRGRVWTGELFF.